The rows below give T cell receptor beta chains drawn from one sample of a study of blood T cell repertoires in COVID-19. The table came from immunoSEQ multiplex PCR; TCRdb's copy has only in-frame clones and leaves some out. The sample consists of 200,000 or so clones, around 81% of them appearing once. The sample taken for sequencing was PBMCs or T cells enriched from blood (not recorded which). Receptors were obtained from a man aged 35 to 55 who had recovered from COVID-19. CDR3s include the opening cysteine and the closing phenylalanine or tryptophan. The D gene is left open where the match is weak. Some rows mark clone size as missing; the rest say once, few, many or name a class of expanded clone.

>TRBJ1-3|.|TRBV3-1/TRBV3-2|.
TGTGCCAGCAGCCAGGGGACAAGTGGAAACACCATATATTTT
CASSQGTSGNTIYF
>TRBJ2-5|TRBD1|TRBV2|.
TGTGCCAGCAAGCGGACAGGGTCCTCAAAGACCCAGTACTTC
CASKRTGSSKTQYF
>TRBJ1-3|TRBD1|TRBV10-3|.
TGTGCCATCAGTCCTGGACAGGGACCCTCTGGAAACACCATATATTTT
CAISPGQGPSGNTIYF
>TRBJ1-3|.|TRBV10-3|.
TGTGCCATCAGTGAGCCCACAGGGCGCTCTGGAAACACCATATATTTT
CAISEPTGRSGNTIYF
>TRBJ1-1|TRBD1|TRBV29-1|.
TGCAGCGTTTGGACAGGTTCTTTGTACGGGGTTCGGGCTTTCTTT
CSVWTGSLYGVRAFF
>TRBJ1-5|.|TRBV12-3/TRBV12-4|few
TGTGCCAGCAGCCAAAATAGCAATCAGCCCCAGCATTTT
CASSQNSNQPQHF
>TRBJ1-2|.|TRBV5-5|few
TGTGCCAGCAGCTTTTTGGGCGGCTACACCTTC
CASSFLGGYTF
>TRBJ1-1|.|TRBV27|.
TGTGCCAGCAGCCCTTCGTTGAACACTGAAGCTTTCTTT
CASSPSLNTEAFF
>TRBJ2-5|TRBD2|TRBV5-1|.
TGCGCCAGCAGCTTGAACGGGGGGGAACAAGAGACCCAGTACTTC
CASSLNGGEQETQYF
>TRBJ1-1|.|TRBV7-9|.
TGTGCCAGCAGCTTGCGTCCGAACACTGAAGCTTTCTTT
CASSLRPNTEAFF